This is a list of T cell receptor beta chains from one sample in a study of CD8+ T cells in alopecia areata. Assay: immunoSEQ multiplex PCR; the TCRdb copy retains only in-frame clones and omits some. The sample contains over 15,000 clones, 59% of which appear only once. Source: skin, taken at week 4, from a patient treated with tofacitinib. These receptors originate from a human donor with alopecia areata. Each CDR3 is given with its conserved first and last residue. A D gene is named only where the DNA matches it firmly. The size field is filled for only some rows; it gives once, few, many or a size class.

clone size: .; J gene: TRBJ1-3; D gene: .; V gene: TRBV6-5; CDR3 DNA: TGTGCCAGCAGCAACCGGGACCGCTCTGGAAACACCATATATTTT; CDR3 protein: CASSNRDRSGNTIYF
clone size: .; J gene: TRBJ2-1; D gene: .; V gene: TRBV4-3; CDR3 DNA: TGCGCCAGCAGCCTGGGGGTCGACGGAACTGAGCAGTTCTTC; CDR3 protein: CASSLGVDGTEQFF
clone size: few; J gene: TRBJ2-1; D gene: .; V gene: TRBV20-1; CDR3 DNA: TGCAGTGCTAGTGGCAGCCGGGGAGAGTTCTTC; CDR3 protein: CSASGSRGEFF
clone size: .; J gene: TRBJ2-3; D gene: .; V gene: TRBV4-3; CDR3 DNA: TGCGCCAGCAGCCAAGCCTACACAGATACGCAGTATTTT; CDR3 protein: CASSQAYTDTQYF
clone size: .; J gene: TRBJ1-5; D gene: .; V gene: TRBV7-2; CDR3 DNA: TGTGCCAGCAGCTTAGCGCAATCAAATCAGCCCCAGCATTTT; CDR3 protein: CASSLAQSNQPQHF
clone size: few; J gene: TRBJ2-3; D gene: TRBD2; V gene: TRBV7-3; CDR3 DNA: TGTGCCAGCAGCCCAACTAGCGGAAGCACAGATACGCAGTATTTT; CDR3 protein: CASSPTSGSTDTQYF
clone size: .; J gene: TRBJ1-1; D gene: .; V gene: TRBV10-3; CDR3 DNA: TGTGCCATCACAAGGGAAATGAACACTGAAGCTTTCTTT; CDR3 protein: CAITREMNTEAFF
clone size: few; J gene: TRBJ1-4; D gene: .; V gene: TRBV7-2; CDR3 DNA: TGTGCCAGCAGCTCGACAGGCACAACTAATGAAAAACTGTTTTTT; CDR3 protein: CASSSTGTTNEKLFF
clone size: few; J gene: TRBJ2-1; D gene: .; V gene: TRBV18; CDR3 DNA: TGTGCCAGCTCACCAAGAGGGGGGTCCCCCTTTGGAGGCCCCTACAATGAGCAGTTCTTC; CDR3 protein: CASSPRGGSPFGGPYNEQFF
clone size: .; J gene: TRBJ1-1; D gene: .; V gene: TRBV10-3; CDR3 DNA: TGTGCCATCAGTCCAGGGTCCGTCACTGAAGCTTTCTTT; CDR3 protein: CAISPGSVTEAFF
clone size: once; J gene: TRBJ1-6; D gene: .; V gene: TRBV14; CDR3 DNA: TGTGCCAGCAGCCGGGAGGCTCCAGCCCTTTCACCCCTCCACTTT; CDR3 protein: CASSREAPALSPLHF
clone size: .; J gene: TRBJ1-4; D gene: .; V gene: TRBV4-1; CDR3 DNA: TGCGCCAGCAGCCAAAGGAGCCCTAATGAAAAACTGTTTTTT; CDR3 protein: CASSQRSPNEKLFF
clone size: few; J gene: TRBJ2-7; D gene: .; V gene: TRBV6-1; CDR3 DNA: TGTGCCAGCAGTGGGGTTCGGTACGAGCAGTACTTC; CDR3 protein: CASSGVRYEQYF
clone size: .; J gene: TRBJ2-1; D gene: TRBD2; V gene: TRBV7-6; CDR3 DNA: TGTGCCAGCAACCCTGTACCGGGACTAGCGGGGGGGCGGCAGTTCTTC; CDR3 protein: CASNPVPGLAGGRQFF
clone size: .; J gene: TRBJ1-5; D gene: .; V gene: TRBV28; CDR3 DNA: TGTGCCAGCAGTTTATTTTCCAGGTATAGCAATCAGCCCCAGCATTTT; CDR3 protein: CASSLFSRYSNQPQHF
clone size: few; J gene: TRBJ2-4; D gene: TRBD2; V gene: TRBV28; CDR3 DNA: TGTGCCAGCAGTTTATGGGCTAGCGGGGTGAACAAAAACATTCAGTACTTC; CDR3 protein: CASSLWASGVNKNIQYF
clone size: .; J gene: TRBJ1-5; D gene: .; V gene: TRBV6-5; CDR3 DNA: TGTGCCAGCAGTTGGAGCGGCAATCAGCCCCAGCATTTT; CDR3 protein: CASSWSGNQPQHF
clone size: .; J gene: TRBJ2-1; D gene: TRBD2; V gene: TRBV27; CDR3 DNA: TGTGCCAGCAGTTTGAGCGGGGGGACCTACAATGAGCAGTTCTTC; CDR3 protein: CASSLSGGTYNEQFF
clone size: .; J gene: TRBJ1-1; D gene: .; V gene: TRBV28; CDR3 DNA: TGTGCCAGCAGTTTAGTGGGGGGCGGCGAAGCTTTCTTT; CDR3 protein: CASSLVGGGEAFF